Listed below are T cell receptor beta chains from one sample, sequenced in a study of control samples from healthy donors and cancer patients. Clones were sequenced by immunoSEQ multiplex PCR, and TCRdb holds only the in-frame ones, with some missing. The table records 100,000 to 120,000 clones, more than 75% of them present only once. The material sequenced was PBMCs. The receptors shown here come from a woman between 55 and 75 years old with lung cancer. CDR3s include the opening cysteine and the closing phenylalanine or tryptophan. A D gene is named only where the DNA matches it firmly. Rows may omit the clone size; those that give it use once, few, many or a size class.

v_gene	j_gene	abundance	d_gene	CDR3aa	CDR3nt
TRBV6-5	TRBJ1-5	NA	NA	CAVQRGSNQPQHF	TGTGCCGTCCAAAGGGGTAGCAATCAGCCCCAGCATTTT
TRBV24-1	TRBJ1-2	NA	NA	CATSDPNRAGRDGYTF	TGTGCCACCAGTGACCCTAACAGGGCAGGACGTGATGGCTACACCTTC
TRBV30	TRBJ1-6	NA	NA	CAWDTGPNNSPLHF	TGTGCCTGGGACACAGGACCTAATAATTCACCCCTCCACTTT
TRBV5-1	TRBJ1-1	NA	NA	CASSREGGTEAFF	TGCGCCAGCAGCCGTGAAGGAGGGACTGAAGCTTTCTTT
TRBV19	TRBJ2-5	NA	NA	CASSMTYSETQYF	TGTGCCAGTAGTATGACCTACTCGGAGACCCAGTACTTC
TRBV5-1	TRBJ2-5	NA	TRBD2	CASSLNLAEQETQYF	TGCGCCAGCAGCTTGAACCTAGCGGAACAAGAGACCCAGTACTTC
TRBV7-6	TRBJ1-2	NA	NA	CASSPDLYGYTF	TGTGCCAGCAGCCCGGACTTGTATGGCTACACCTTC
TRBV10-3	TRBJ1-5	NA	NA	CAISEGGGNQPQHF	TGTGCCATCAGTGAGGGGGGCGGCAATCAGCCCCAGCATTTT
TRBV14	TRBJ2-1	NA	TRBD2	CASSQVGTSGGYNEQFF	TGTGCCAGCAGCCAAGTGGGGACTAGCGGGGGCTACAATGAGCAGTTCTTC
TRBV6-5	TRBJ2-2	NA	TRBD1	CASHTGVSTGELFF	TGTGCCAGCCATACAGGGGTCAGCACCGGGGAGCTGTTTTTT
TRBV6-4	TRBJ2-2	NA	TRBD1	CASSRQGTGELFF	TGTGCCAGCAGTAGACAGGGAACCGGGGAGCTGTTTTTT
TRBV27	TRBJ2-7	NA	NA	CASSPLLRTGTGGITYEQYF	TGTGCCAGCAGTCCTCTACTACGGACTGGAACGGGCGGGATAACCTACGAGCAGTACTTC
TRBV5-1	TRBJ2-1	NA	TRBD1	CASSLAQGARPNEQFF	TGCGCCAGCAGCTTAGCTCAGGGGGCTCGACCCAATGAGCAGTTCTTC
TRBV4-3	TRBJ2-1	NA	TRBD1	CASSQDPKTGSMGNEQFF	TGCGCCAGCAGCCAAGATCCGAAGACAGGGAGTATGGGCAATGAGCAGTTCTTC
TRBV19	TRBJ1-6	NA	NA	CGSGDSPLHF	TGCGGTAGTGGGGATTCACCCCTCCACTTT
TRBV7-8	TRBJ2-7	NA	TRBD2	CASSAPGAGDHEQYF	TGTGCCAGCAGCGCCCCGGGAGCGGGAGATCACGAGCAGTACTTC
TRBV7-2	TRBJ2-2	NA	NA	CASSLIPGHTGELFF	TGTGCCAGCAGCTTAATCCCAGGTCACACCGGGGAGCTGTTTTTT
TRBV19	TRBJ1-5	NA	TRBD1	CASSIVRGNNQPQHF	TGTGCCAGTAGTATAGTCAGGGGGAACAATCAGCCCCAGCATTTT
TRBV30	TRBJ1-6	NA	NA	CALDLTSFNSPLHF	TGTGCCTTGGACCTTACTTCGTTTAATTCACCCCTCCACTTT
TRBV7-2	TRBJ2-1	NA	TRBD1	CASSLGQGASNEQFF	TGTGCCAGCAGCTTAGGACAGGGGGCTTCTAATGAGCAGTTCTTC
TRBV6-5	TRBJ1-1	once	NA	CASSKLDRNTEAFF	TGTGCCAGCAGTAAATTGGACAGGAACACTGAAGCTTTCTTT
TRBV6-2/TRBV6-3	TRBJ2-7	NA	NA	CASSYSYREYEQYF	TGTGCCAGCAGTTACTCCTACAGGGAATACGAGCAGTACTTC
TRBV2	TRBJ2-1	NA	TRBD2	CASSEGRLAGGEKFF	TGTGCCAGCAGTGAGGGCCGGCTAGCGGGAGGGGAGAAGTTCTTC